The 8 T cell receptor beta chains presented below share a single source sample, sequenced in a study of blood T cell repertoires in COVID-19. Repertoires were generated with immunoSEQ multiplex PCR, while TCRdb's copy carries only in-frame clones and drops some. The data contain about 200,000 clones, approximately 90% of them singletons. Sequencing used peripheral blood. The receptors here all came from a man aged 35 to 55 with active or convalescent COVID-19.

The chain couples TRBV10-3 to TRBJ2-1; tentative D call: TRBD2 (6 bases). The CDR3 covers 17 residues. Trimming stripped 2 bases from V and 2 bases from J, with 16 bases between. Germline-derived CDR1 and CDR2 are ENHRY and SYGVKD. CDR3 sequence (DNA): TGTGCCATCAGTGAGGTTAGCGGAATTATACCCTACAATGAGCAGTTCTTC. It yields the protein CAISEVSGIIPYNEQFF.

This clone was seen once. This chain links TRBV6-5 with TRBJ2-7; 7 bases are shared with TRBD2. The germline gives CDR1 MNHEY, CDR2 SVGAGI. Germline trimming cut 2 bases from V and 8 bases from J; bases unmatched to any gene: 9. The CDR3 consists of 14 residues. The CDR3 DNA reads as TGTGCCAGCAGTTACGGGGGGACTATTGGAAAGCAGTACTTC. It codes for CASSYGGTIGKQYF.

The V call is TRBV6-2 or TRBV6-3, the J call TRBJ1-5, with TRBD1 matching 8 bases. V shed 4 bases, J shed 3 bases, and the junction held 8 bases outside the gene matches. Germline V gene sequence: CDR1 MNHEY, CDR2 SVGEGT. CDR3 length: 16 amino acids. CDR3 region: CASSSSGTGLNQPQHF. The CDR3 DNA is TGTGCCAGCAGTTCCTCCGGGACAGGACTCAATCAGCCCCAGCATTTT.

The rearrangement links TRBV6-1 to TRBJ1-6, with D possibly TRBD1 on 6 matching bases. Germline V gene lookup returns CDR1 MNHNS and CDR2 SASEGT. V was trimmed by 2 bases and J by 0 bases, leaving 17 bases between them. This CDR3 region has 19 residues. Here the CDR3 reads CASSEKGARGSSYNSPLHF. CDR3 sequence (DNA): TGTGCCAGCAGTGAAAAAGGGGCCAGGGGAAGCTCCTATAATTCACCCCTCCACTTT.

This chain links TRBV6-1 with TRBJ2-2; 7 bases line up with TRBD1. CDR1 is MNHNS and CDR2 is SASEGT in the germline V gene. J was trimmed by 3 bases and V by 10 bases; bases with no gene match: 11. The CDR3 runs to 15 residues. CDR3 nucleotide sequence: TGTGCCATCCTAGACAGGGCATTCGACACCGGGGAGCTGTTTTTT. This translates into CAILDRAFDTGELFF.

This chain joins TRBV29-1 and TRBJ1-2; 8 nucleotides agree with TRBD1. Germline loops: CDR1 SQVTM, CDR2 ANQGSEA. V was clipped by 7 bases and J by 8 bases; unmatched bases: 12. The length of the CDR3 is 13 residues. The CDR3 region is CSAGGQGLPGYTF. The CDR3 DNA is TGCAGCGCCGGAGGACAGGGTCTCCCGGGCTACACCTTC.

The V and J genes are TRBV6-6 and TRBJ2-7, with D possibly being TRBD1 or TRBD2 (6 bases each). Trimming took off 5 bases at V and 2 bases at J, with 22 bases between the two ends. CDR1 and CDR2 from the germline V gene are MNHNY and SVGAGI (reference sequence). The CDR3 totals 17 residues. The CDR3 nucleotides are TGTGCCAGCAGTCGAGGGGGACTTCGATCCGATACCTACGAGCAGTACTTC. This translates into CASSRGGLRSDTYEQYF.

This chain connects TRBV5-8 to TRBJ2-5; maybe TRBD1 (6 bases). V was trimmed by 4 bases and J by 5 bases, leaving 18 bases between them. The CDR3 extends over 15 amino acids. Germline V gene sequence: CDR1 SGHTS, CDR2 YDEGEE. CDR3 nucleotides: TGTGCCAGCAGCCCACCCCTTCGACAGGCCGAGACCCAGTACTTC. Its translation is CASSPPLRQAETQYF.